Each of the 10 T cell receptor beta chains below was sequenced from the same sample in a study of T cell responses to AZD1222 COVID-19 vaccine. Here immunoSEQ multiplex PCR was the method, and the copy in TCRdb shows in-frame clones only, minus some. Of under 150,000 clones detected, 92% appear once; the ten largest clones hold roughly 1.4%. The material sequenced was peripheral blood, taken 28 days after the second AZD1222 dose. The receptors stem from an adult who received the AZD1222 COVID-19 vaccine.

This sequence joins TRBV28 and TRBJ2-4; 8 nucleotides match TRBD2. After removal of 1 base from V and 7 bases from J, the junction contained 21 bases not matched to a gene. Germline V gene sequence: CDR1 MDHEN, CDR2 SYDVKM. The CDR3 covers 20 residues. The CDR3 sequence: CASSLLSLREGHGINNIQYF. CDR3 bases: TGTGCCAGCAGTTTATTGTCCCTACGGGAGGGCCATGGGATCAACAACATTCAGTACTTC. Full variable domain (outside the CDR3, taken from reference TRBV28 and TRBJ2-4): DVKVTQSSRYLVKRTGEKVFLECVQDMDHENMFWYRQDPGLGLRLIYFSYDVKMKEKGDIPEGYSVSREKKERFSLILESASTNQTSMYLCASSLLSLREGHGINNIQYFGAGTRLSVL.

The chain's CDR3 is CASSYSEALSTDTQYF. Written as DNA, the CDR3 is TGTGCCAGCAGTTACTCAGAGGCCCTTAGCACAGATACGCAGTATTTT. The chain carries TRBV6-5 and TRBJ2-3; D unresolved. Germline-derived CDR1 and CDR2 are MNHEY and SVGAGI. Trimming removed 0 bases from V and 0 bases from J, with 10 bases in between. The CDR3 runs 16 residues.

This rearrangement joins TRBV6-6 to TRBJ2-5; D not certain. V lost 3 bases to trimming and J lost 2 bases, with 10 bases between them. The germline V gene encodes CDR1 MNHNY and CDR2 SVGAGI (reference sequence). CDR3 length: 14 amino acids. CDR3 region: CASSYDPGQETQYF. CDR3 DNA: TGTGCCAGCAGTTATGACCCGGGTCAAGAGACCCAGTACTTC.

The chain is built from TRBV6-1 and TRBJ1-1, with D possibly matching TRBD1 (5 bases). The CDR3 covers 16 residues. CDR1 and CDR2 from the germline V gene are MNHNS and SASEGT. V lost 2 bases, J lost 0 bases, and 13 bases lay in between. The CDR3 bases are TGTGCCAGCAGTGAATGGTGGGGGAGACTGAACACTGAAGCTTTCTTT. It is translated as CASSEWWGRLNTEAFF.

The CDR3 is CASGGSGAAEAFF. In DNA form, the CDR3 reads TGTGCCAGCGGGGGGTCGGGGGCTGCTGAAGCTTTCTTT. The chain carries TRBV2 and TRBJ1-1; D possibly corresponds to TRBD1 (6 bases). V lost 8 bases and J lost 6, with 16 bases in between. From germline, CDR1 is SNHLY and CDR2 FYNNEI. The length of the CDR3 is 13 residues.

The CDR3 nucleotides read TGTGCCAGCAGCTCCCTAGCGGGAGGGACCACCGGGGAGCTGTTTTTT. It encodes CASSSLAGGTTGELFF. The chain has TRBV7-9 and TRBJ2-2; 12 bases agree with TRBD2. The CDR3 consists of 16 residues. CDR1 is SEHNR, CDR2 FQNEAQ, per germline (reference sequence). V shed 4 bases, J shed 4 bases, and the junction held 4 bases outside the gene matches.

The V and J genes are TRBV4-1 and TRBJ2-5, with TRBD2 matching over 8 bases. V gave up 0 bases and J gave up 4 bases; unmatched junction bases: 7. The V gene's germline CDR1 is MGHRA and CDR2 YSYEKL. The CDR3 length is 16 residues. The CDR3 DNA sequence: TGCGCCAGCAGCCAAGAGGACGGGAGGGCCCGAGAGACCCAGTACTTC. Its translation is CASSQEDGRARETQYF.

Only one count was recorded for this clone. The CDR3: CASSQDSVAGANTGELFF. CDR3 bases: TGTGCCAGCAGCCAAGATAGTGTAGCGGGGGCGAACACCGGGGAGCTGTTTTTT. The chain recombines TRBV4-2 with TRBJ2-2; 9 bases map to TRBD2. Germline V gene data show CDR1 as LGHNA and CDR2 as YNFKEQ. The CDR3 totals 18 residues. The J segment lost 0 bases and the V segment lost 0 bases, leaving 5 bases of the junction unmatched.

The rearrangement links TRBV11-2 to TRBJ1-1; D is uncertain. V shed 5 bases and J shed 1 base, with 17 bases lying between them. The V gene's germline CDR1 is SGHAT and CDR2 FQNNGV. The CDR3 covers 16 residues. Here the CDR3 DNA reads TGTGCCAGCAGCCCTCCCTTTGACACGAAGAACACTGAAGCTTTCTTT. Protein product: CASSPPFDTKNTEAFF.

This clone was picked up one time. The chain employs TRBV21-1 and TRBJ2-5; TRBD1 is the table's D call and was not checked against the DNA. TRBV21-1 is annotated as a pseudogene. The CDR3 runs 17 residues. The CDR3 spells CASSNPGTGGASETQYF. The CDR3 coding sequence is TGTGCCAGCAGCAACCCTGGTACAGGGGGCGCTTCTGAGACCCAGTACTTC.